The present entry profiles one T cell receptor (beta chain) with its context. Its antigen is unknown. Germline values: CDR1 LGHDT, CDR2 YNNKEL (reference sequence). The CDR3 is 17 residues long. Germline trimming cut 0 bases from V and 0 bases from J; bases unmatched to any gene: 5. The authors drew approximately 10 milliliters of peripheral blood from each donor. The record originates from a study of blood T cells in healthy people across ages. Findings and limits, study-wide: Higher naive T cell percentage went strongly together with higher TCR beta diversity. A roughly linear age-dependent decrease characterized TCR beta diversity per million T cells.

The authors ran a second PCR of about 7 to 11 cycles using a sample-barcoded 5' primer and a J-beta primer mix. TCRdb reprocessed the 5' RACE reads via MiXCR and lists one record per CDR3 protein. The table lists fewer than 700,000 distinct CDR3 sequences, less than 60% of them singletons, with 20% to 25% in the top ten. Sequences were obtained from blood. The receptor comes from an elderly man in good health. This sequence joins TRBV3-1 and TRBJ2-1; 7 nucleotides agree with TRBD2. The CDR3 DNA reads TGTGCCAGCAGCCAAGATCGGCGGGGGATCTCCTACAATGAGCAGTTCTTC. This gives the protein CASSQDRRGISYNEQFF.